The clone carrying this T cell receptor (beta chain) was found a few times. Its antigen remains unidentified. V shed 4 bases and J shed 6 bases, with 16 bases lying between them. The CDR3 consists of 14 residues. Germline V gene lookup returns CDR1 SGHVS and CDR2 FQNEAQ. These data are taken from a study of beta chain features in type 1 diabetes. General study findings and limits: Shorter TCRB CDR3s, moderately but significantly so, marked every one of the four CD4+ subsets in Type 1 diabetes patients.

Sequenced material consisted of expressed TCRB transcripts (all of the isolated RNA was reverse transcribed). Libraries were prepared by immunoSEQ multiplex PCR; TCRdb keeps only in-frame clonotypes and omits some of them. Of about 160,000 clones listed, just over 8% are singletons. Sequencing input: central memory CD4+ T cells from blood. This TCR was sampled from a woman between 18 and 30 years old with type 1 diabetes. This sequence joins TRBV7-8 and TRBJ2-7; D unresolved. The DNA of the CDR3 is TGTGCCAGCAGCTCCTCCAGAGTCGGAGTCGAGCAGTACTTC. Amino acids: CASSSSRVGVEQYF.